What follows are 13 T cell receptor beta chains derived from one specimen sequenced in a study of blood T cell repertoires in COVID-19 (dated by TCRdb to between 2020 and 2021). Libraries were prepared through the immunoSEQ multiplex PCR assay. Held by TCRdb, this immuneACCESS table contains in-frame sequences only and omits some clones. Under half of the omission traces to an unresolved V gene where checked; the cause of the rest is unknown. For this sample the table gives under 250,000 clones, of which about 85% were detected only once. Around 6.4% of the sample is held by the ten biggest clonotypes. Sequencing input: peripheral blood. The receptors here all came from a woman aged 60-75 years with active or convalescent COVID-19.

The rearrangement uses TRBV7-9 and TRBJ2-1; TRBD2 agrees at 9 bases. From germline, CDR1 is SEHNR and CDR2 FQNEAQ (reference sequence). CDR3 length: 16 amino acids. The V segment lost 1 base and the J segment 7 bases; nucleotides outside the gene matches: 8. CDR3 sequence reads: CASSLGGGRARNEQFF. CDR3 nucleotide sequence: TGTGCCAGCAGCTTAGGAGGCGGGAGGGCCAGGAATGAGCAGTTCTTC.

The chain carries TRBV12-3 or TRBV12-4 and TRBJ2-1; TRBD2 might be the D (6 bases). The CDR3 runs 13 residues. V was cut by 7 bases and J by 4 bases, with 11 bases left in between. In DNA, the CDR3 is TGTGCCAGCACTCAGGGACTTTACAATGAGCAGTTCTTC. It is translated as CASTQGLYNEQFF.

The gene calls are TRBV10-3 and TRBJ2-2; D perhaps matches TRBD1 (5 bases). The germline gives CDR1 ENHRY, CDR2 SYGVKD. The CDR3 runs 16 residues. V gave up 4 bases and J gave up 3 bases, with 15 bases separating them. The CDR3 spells CAISGTRPVDTGELFF. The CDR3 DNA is TGTGCCATCAGTGGGACAAGGCCCGTGGACACCGGGGAGCTGTTTTTT.

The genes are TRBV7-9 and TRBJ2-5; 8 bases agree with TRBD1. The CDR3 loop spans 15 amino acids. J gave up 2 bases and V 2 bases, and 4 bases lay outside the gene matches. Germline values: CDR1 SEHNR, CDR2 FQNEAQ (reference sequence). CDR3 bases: TGTGCCAGCAGCTTAAGGGGGACAGGACAAGAGACCCAGTACTTC. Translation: CASSLRGTGQETQYF.

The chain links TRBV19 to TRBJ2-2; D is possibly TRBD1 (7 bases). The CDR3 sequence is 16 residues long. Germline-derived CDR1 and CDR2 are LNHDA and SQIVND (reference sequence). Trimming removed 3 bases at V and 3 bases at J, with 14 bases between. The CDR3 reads CASSITGDSYTGELFF. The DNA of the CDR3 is TGTGCCAGTAGTATCACAGGGGACTCCTACACCGGGGAGCTGTTTTTT. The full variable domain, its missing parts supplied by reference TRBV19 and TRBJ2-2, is DGGITQSPKYLFRKEGQNVTLSCEQNLNHDAMYWYRQDPGQGLRLIYYSQIVNDFQKGDIAEGYSVSREKKESFPLTVTSAQKNPTAFYLCASSITGDSYTGELFFGEGSRLTVL.

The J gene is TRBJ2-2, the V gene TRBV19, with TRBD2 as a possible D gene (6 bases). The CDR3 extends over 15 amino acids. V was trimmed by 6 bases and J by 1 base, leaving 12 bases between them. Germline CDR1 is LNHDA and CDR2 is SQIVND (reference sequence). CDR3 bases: TGTGCCAGTAGGGCCTGGCGGGAGAACACCGGGGAGCTGTTTTTT. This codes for CASRAWRENTGELFF. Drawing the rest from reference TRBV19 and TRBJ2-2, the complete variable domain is DGGITQSPKYLFRKEGQNVTLSCEQNLNHDAMYWYRQDPGQGLRLIYYSQIVNDFQKGDIAEGYSVSREKKESFPLTVTSAQKNPTAFYLCASRAWRENTGELFFGEGSRLTVL.

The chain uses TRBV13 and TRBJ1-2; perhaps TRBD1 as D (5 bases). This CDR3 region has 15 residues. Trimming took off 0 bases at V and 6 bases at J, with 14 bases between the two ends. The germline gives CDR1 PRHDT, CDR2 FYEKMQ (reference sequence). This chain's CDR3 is CASSLGQGRLDGYTF. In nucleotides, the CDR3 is TGTGCCAGCAGCTTAGGCCAGGGTAGGTTGGATGGCTACACCTTC.

CDR3 in DNA: TGTGCCAGCAGTAAACTCGCTAGCGGGAGTTACGAGCAGTACTTC. Amino acid sequence: CASSKLASGSYEQYF. The chain uses TRBV6-5 and TRBJ2-7; 10 bases map to TRBD2. Germline V lookup: CDR1 MNHEY, CDR2 SVGAGI. The V gene end was trimmed by 5 bases and the J gene end by 4 bases; junction bases not matched to a gene: 8. The CDR3 contains 15 residues.

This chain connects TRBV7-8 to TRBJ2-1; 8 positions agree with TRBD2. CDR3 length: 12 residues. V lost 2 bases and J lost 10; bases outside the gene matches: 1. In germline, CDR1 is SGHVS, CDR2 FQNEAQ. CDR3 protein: CASSLPGGEQFF. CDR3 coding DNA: TGTGCCAGCAGCTTACCGGGAGGGGAGCAGTTCTTC.

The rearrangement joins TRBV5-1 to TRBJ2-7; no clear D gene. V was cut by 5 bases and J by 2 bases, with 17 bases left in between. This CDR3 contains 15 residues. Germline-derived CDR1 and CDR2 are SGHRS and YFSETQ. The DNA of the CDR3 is TGCGCCAGCAGAATAACCTCCGAGTCACCCTACGAGCAGTACTTC. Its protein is CASRITSESPYEQYF.

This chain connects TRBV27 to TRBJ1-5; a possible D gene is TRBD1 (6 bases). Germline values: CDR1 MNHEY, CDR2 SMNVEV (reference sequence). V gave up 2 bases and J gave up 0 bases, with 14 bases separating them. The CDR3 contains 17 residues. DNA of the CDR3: TGTGCCAGCAGTTTACGGTACAGGGATGATAGCAATCAGCCCCAGCATTTT. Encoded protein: CASSLRYRDDSNQPQHF.

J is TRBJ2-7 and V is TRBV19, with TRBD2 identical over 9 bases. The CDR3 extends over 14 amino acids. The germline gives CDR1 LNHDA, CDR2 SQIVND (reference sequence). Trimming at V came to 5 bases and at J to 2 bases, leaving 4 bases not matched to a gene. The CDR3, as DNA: TGTGCCAGTAGTGAATCTAGCGGGGCCTACGAGCAGTACTTC. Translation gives CASSESSGAYEQYF.

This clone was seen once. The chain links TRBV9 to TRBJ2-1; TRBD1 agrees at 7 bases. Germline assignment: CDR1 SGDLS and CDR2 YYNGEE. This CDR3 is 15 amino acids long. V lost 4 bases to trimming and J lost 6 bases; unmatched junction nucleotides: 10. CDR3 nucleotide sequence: TGTGCCAGCAGCCTAAGGACAGGCCCTTTCAATGAGCAGTTCTTC. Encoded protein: CASSLRTGPFNEQFF.